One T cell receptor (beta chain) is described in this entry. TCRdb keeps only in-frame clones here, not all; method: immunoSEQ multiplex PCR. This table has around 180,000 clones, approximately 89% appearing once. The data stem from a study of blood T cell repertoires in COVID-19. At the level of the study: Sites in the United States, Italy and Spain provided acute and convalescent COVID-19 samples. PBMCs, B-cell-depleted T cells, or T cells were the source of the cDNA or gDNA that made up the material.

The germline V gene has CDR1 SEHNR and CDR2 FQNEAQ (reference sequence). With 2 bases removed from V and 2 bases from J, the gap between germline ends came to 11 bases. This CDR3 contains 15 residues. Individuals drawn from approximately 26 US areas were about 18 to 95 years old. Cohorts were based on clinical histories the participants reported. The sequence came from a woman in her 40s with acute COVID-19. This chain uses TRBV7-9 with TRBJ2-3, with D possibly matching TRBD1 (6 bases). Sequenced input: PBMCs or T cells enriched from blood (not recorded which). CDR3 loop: CASSLPRTATDTQYF. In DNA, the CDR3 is TGTGCCAGCAGCTTACCCCGGACAGCCACAGATACGCAGTATTTT.